This TCR beta chain is drawn from a study of blood T cell repertoires in COVID-19. Data came from immunoSEQ multiplex PCR; TCRdb stores just in-frame clones and leaves some out. The sample consists of roughly 230,000 clones, around 82% of them appearing once. The CDR3 is made up of 15 amino acids. Germline V gives CDR1 SGHVS, CDR2 FQNEAQ. Trimming took off 6 bases at V and 3 bases at J, with 17 bases between the two ends. The clonotype was recovered from a woman aged 80 or older with acute or convalescent COVID-19. The chain recombines TRBV7-8 with TRBJ1-2; D gene ambiguous. Sequenced input: peripheral blood. The CDR3 is CASRDRGGRYYGYTF. As DNA, the CDR3 is TGTGCCAGCAGGGACCGAGGCGGGAGATACTATGGCTACACCTTC.